This T cell receptor (beta chain) is drawn from a study of T cells expressing NK-cell markers. On the study more broadly: Sequenced donors, eight in total, included seven who were HCMV-seropositive and one who was seronegative. Whole-study findings and limits: Several donors showed these clonotypes also leading the CD3+CD56-NKG2C+ fraction.

As regards this clonotype: Its cognate antigen is unknown.

There are 17 residues in the CDR3. TCRdb re-called the 5' RACE reads, yielding one record per CDR3 amino acid sequence without DNA. This listing includes about 550,000 distinct CDR3 sequences. Sequencing was performed on blood T cells: a sorted CD56 or NKG2C T cell subset, CD4+ or CD8+ T cells, or bulk PBMC T cells (not recorded which). This TCR came from a man aged 18 to 29 in good health. The chain has TRBV12-3 or TRBV12-4 and TRBJ2-1; TCRdb calls TRBD2, which cannot be checked without DNA. CDR3 protein: CASSLKLAGAVENEQFF.